Listed here are 22 T cell receptor beta chains from one sample, sequenced in a study of blood T cells in healthy people across ages. A sample-barcoded 5' primer and a J-beta primer mix were used in a second PCR of roughly 7 to 11 cycles. TCRdb fed the 5' RACE reads into MiXCR, producing one record per CDR3 protein. The table lists roughly 700,000 distinct CDR3 sequences, less than 40% of them singletons. What was sequenced was blood. These receptors were collected from an elderly woman in good health.

The sample holds many counts of this clonotype. The chain links TRBV5-1 to TRBJ2-7; D remains ambiguous. The CDR3 has 13 residues. Trimming shortened V by 4 bases and J by 6 bases, and 14 bases separated the two germline ends. The germline CDR1 and CDR2 sequences are SGHRS and YFSETQ. The CDR3 nucleotides are TGCGCCAGCAGCGAACCTAGTTCAGTCGAGCAGTACTTC. Translation gives CASSEPSSVEQYF. Combining the CDR3 with reference TRBV5-1 and TRBJ2-7 gives the whole variable domain KAGVTQTPRYLIKTRGQQVTLSCSPISGHRSVSWYQQTPGQGLQFLFEYFSETQRNKGNFPGRFSGRQFSNSRSEMNVSTLELGDSALYLCASSEPSSVEQYFGPGTRLTVT.

This clonotype was observed at least ten times. This chain links TRBV4-1 with TRBJ1-4; 9 bases fit TRBD1. This CDR3 has 13 amino acids. Per the germline V gene, CDR1 is MGHRA and CDR2 is YSYEKL. V gave up 8 bases and J gave up 8 bases; unmatched junction bases: 6. CDR3 in DNA: TGCGCCAGCTTTCGGACAGGGGACGAAAAACTGTTTTTT. Translation: CASFRTGDEKLFF.

There are many counts of this clonotype. The V and J genes are TRBV5-4 and TRBJ2-1; tentatively, D is TRBD2 (7 bases). CDR3 length equals 14 residues. CDR1 SGHNT and CDR2 YYREEE come from the germline V gene (reference sequence). Trimming took 3 bases from V and 6 from J, leaving 13 bases between them. CDR3 sequence reads: CASSSVGGPNEQFF. The CDR3 region has the DNA TGTGCCAGCAGCTCGGTGGGGGGGCCCAATGAGCAGTTCTTC.

This rearrangement joins TRBV20-1 to TRBJ2-3; D unclear. Germline V CDR1 and CDR2: DFQATT, SNEGSKA (reference sequence). The ends were cut back, 1 base at V and 1 base at J, with 9 bases in the middle. The CDR3 spans 14 residues. The CDR3 nucleotides are TGCAGTGCTAGAGCGGAGCTCCGCACAGATACGCAGTATTTT. Encoded protein: CSARAELRTDTQYF.

The CDR3 sequence is CSARRDGVSYEQYF. CDR3 DNA sequence: TGCAGTGCTAGAAGGGACGGGGTCTCCTACGAGCAGTACTTC. This sequence joins TRBV20-1 and TRBJ2-7; the D call may be TRBD1 or TRBD2 (5 bases each). V was pared by 2 bases and J by 0 bases, with 11 bases between. CDR1 and CDR2 from the germline V gene are DFQATT and SNEGSKA (reference sequence). CDR3 length equals 14 residues.

As regards this clonotype: A much larger clone sits a single nucleotide away, making a read error possible. The J gene is TRBJ1-2, the V gene TRBV7-9, with D unresolved. Trimming shortened V by 0 bases and J by 9 bases, and 14 bases separated the two germline ends. Germline V gene lookup returns CDR1 SEHNR and CDR2 FQNEAQ (reference sequence). The CDR3 is made up of 14 amino acids. The CDR3 here is CASSLAVQFGSYTF. CDR3 DNA sequence: TGTGCCAGCAGCTTAGCGGTGCAGTTTGGAAGCTACACCTTC.

Details on this clonotype: A much larger clone lies a single base off, so this may be a read error. The chain couples TRBV7-9 to TRBJ1-1, with D possibly being TRBD1 (5 bases). Trimming shortened V by 7 bases and J by 4 bases, and 19 bases separated the two germline ends. The CDR3 has 15 amino acids. CDR1 and CDR2 (germline): SEHNR, FQNEAQ (reference sequence). In DNA form, the CDR3 reads TGTGCCAGCACTTATATTTCGGGGGATGGCACTGAAGCTTTCTTT. Its translation: CASTYISGDGTEAFF. The whole variable domain, filled in from reference TRBV7-9 and TRBJ1-1, reads DTGVSQNPRHKITKRGQNVTFRCDPISEHNRLYWYRQTLGQGPEFLTYFQNEAQLEKSRLLSDRFSAERPKGSFSTLEIQRTEQGDSAMYLCASTYISGDGTEAFFGQGTRLTVV.

This clonotype has ten or more counts. The J gene is TRBJ2-3, the V gene TRBV20-1; 13 positions agree with TRBD2. Per germline, CDR1 DFQATT and CDR2 SNEGSKA (reference sequence). The CDR3 sequence is 16 residues long. V shed 3 bases and J 4 bases; nucleotides not matched to a gene: 7. CDR3 residues: CSASQTSGGRADTQYF. The CDR3 nucleotides are TGCAGTGCTAGCCAGACTAGCGGGGGGCGGGCAGATACGCAGTATTTT.

This clonotype was counted ten times or more. This chain uses TRBV4-2 with TRBJ2-1, with a possible D match to TRBD2 (7 bases). Trimming removed 1 base at V and 0 bases at J, with 16 bases between. Germline V CDR1 and CDR2: LGHNA, YNFKEQ. This CDR3 comprises 18 residues. The CDR3 loop is CASSQGKGGPSSYNEQFF. For the CDR3, the DNA is TGTGCCAGCAGCCAAGGAAAGGGGGGGCCCAGCTCCTACAATGAGCAGTTCTTC.

This clonotype was detected ten times or more. The V and J genes are TRBV7-3 and TRBJ2-7; D gene unclear. CDR3 size: 12 residues. Germline CDR1 and CDR2: SGHTA and FQGTGA. Trimming pared 5 bases from V and 6 bases from J, leaving 11 bases between. CDR3 coding DNA: TGTGCCAGCAGCCCCCTCCAACGCGAGCAGTACTTC. It yields the protein CASSPLQREQYF. Combining the CDR3 with reference TRBV7-3 and TRBJ2-7 gives the whole variable domain GAGVSQTPSNKVTEKGKYVELRCDPISGHTALYWYRQSLGQGPEFLIYFQGTGAADDSGLPNDRFFAVRPEGSVSTLKIQRTERGDSAVYLCASSPLQREQYFGPGTRLTVT.

The gene calls are TRBV3-1 and TRBJ1-4; D gene uncertain. V was trimmed by 2 bases and J by 8 bases, leaving 12 bases between them. Germline V gives CDR1 LGHDT, CDR2 YNNKEL (reference sequence). CDR3 length: 14 amino acids. The CDR3, as DNA: TGTGCCAGCAGCCAACAACGGGATTGGGAAAAACTGTTTTTT. Its protein is CASSQQRDWEKLFF.

At least ten counts were recorded for this clonotype. The chain has TRBV2 and TRBJ2-3; TRBD2 agrees at 16 bases. Germline V CDR1 and CDR2: SNHLY, FYNNEI. V trimming: 6 bases; J trimming: 6 bases; junction bases outside the gene matches: 6. This CDR3 region has 16 residues. The CDR3 is CASRGLAGGRGDTQYF. The CDR3 DNA is TGTGCCAGCAGGGGACTAGCGGGGGGGCGGGGTGATACGCAGTATTTT.

The table lists this clonotype with many counts. The gene calls are TRBV20-1 and TRBJ2-7; TRBD2 is a possible D gene (6 bases). The CDR3 is made up of 14 amino acids. Per germline, CDR1 DFQATT and CDR2 SNEGSKA (reference sequence). Between the trimmed V and J ends, which lost 6 bases and 0 bases, there was a span of 15 bases. This CDR3 is CSAWGLASSYEQYF. CDR3 sequence (DNA): TGCAGTGCCTGGGGACTGGCGAGCTCCTACGAGCAGTACTTC.

With regard to this clonotype: This may be a read error, as it is one base from a much larger clone. This rearrangement joins TRBV12-3 or TRBV12-4 to TRBJ1-2, with 7 bases aligning to TRBD1. The CDR3 is 15 residues long. The CDR3 nucleotides are TGTGCCAGCAGTTTAGCCGCAGGGGGAAGTAATGGCTGCACCTTC. Translated: CASSLAAGGSNGCTF.

In DNA, the CDR3 is TGTGCCAGCAGCCGACGGGGGGGAGTGACCCAGTACTTC. Translating gives CASSRRGGVTQYF. This rearrangement joins TRBV27 to TRBJ2-5, with 8 positions matching TRBD2. This CDR3 contains 13 residues. In germline, CDR1 is MNHEY, CDR2 SMNVEV (reference sequence). Unmatched junction bases numbered 7, after V lost 6 bases and J lost 7 bases.

This clonotype has more than one count but fewer than ten. The chain recombines TRBV6-6 with TRBJ1-5; 11 positions agree with TRBD1. With 7 bases clipped from V and 6 bases from J, the junction kept 5 bases outside the gene matches. CDR3 length: 14 residues. In germline, CDR1 is MNHNY, CDR2 SVGAGI (reference sequence). The DNA of the CDR3 is TGTGCCAGCACGGGACAGGGGGAGAGTCAGCCCCAGCATTTT. Translated, it gives CASTGQGESQPQHF.

Concerning this clonotype: A read error is possible here, since a much larger clone lies one base away. This chain connects TRBV7-3 to TRBJ2-1; D is perhaps TRBD1 (6 bases). The DNA matches TRBJ2-7 better at its end, which makes the J call doubtful. CDR3 length equals 16 residues. Per germline, CDR1 SGHTA and CDR2 FQGTGA. The chain's CDR3 is CASSLTPWGPYNEQYF. CDR3 coding DNA: TGTGCCAGCAGCTTAACGCCTTGGGGGCCCTACAATGAGCAGTACTTC.

The CDR3 protein is CSARRQGQFSYEQYF. Written as DNA, the CDR3 is TGCAGTGCTAGACGACAGGGACAGTTCTCCTACGAGCAGTACTTC. The chain recombines TRBV20-1 with TRBJ2-7; 7 bases are a match to TRBD1. The CDR3 is 15 amino acids. V gave up 2 bases and J gave up 0 bases; unmatched junction bases: 7. Germline CDR1 and CDR2: DFQATT and SNEGSKA (reference sequence).

This clonotype appeared a few times. With a much larger clone just one base away, this may be a read error. V is TRBV29-1 and J is TRBJ1-4; TRBD1 is a possible D gene (5 bases). Germline-derived CDR1 and CDR2 are SQVTM and ANQGSEA. This CDR3 is built from 14 residues. The CDR3 sequence is CSVGAQGQSGKRFF. DNA of the CDR3: TGCAGCGTTGGGGCCCAGGGCCAATCGGGAAAACGGTTTTTT.

This chain joins TRBV7-9 and TRBJ1-1, with 9 bases lining up with TRBD1. J gave up 11 bases and V 5 bases, and 6 bases lay outside the gene matches. The CDR3 loop spans 12 amino acids. Germline CDR1 and CDR2: SEHNR and FQNEAQ (reference sequence). CDR3 in amino acids: CASSPRTGEAFF. In DNA, the CDR3 is TGTGCCAGCAGCCCACGGACAGGGGAGGCTTTCTTT.

Details on this clonotype: Possible read error: a much larger clone is one base away. The chain employs TRBV29-1 and TRBJ1-2, with D perhaps matching TRBD1 (5 bases). Germline assignment: CDR1 SQVTM and CDR2 ANQGSEA. Deletions cut 5 bases from V and 8 bases from J, with 21 bases between. The CDR3 extends over 14 amino acids. CDR3 sequence: CSVRMDGGPTGYTF. The CDR3 bases are TGCAGCGTTCGAATGGACGGGGGACCTACGGGCTACACCTTC. Variable domain in full (rest from reference TRBV29-1 and TRBJ1-2): SAVISQKPSRDICQRGTSLTIQCQVDSQVTMMFWYRQQPGQSLTLIATANQGSEATYESGFVIDKFPISRPNLTFSTLTVSNMSPEDSSIYLCSVRMDGGPTGYTFGSGTRLTVV.

The chain links TRBV7-2 to TRBJ2-1; TRBD2 matches 8 bases. J gave up 9 bases and V 6 bases, and 13 bases lay outside the gene matches. Germline V CDR1 and CDR2: SGHTA, FQGNSA. CDR3 size: 15 residues. The DNA of the CDR3 is TGTGCCAGCAGTGTTTCCGGGACTAGGAGTGTTGAGCAGTTCTTC. This gives the protein CASSVSGTRSVEQFF. Supplemented by reference TRBV7-2 and TRBJ2-1, the full variable domain reads GAGVSQSPSNKVTEKGKDVELRCDPISGHTALYWYRQSLGQGLEFLIYFQGNSAPDKSGLPSDRFSAERTGGSVSTLTIQRTQQEDSAVYLCASSVSGTRSVEQFFGPGTRLTVL.